This T cell receptor (beta chain) came from a study of shared clonotypes between healthy human individuals. TCRdb's table, derived via immunoSEQ multiplex PCR, lists solely in-frame clones and lacks some. In the table there are some 2.1 million clones, 85% to 95% of which are singletons. The V gene end was trimmed by 0 bases and the J gene end by 2 bases; junction bases not matched to a gene: 2. The CDR3 has 15 residues. Germline lookup yields CDR1 MNHEY and CDR2 SMNVEV (reference sequence). The chain combines TRBV27 with TRBJ2-3, with 7 bases matching TRBD1. Input material: naive CD4+ T cells sorted from blood. Subset specified: CD45RA+ positively selected. The clonotype was recovered from a man aged 18 to 30 in good health. The CDR3 spells CASSLSGTDTDTQYF. DNA for the CDR3: TGTGCCAGCAGTTTATCTGGGACAGACACAGATACGCAGTATTTT.